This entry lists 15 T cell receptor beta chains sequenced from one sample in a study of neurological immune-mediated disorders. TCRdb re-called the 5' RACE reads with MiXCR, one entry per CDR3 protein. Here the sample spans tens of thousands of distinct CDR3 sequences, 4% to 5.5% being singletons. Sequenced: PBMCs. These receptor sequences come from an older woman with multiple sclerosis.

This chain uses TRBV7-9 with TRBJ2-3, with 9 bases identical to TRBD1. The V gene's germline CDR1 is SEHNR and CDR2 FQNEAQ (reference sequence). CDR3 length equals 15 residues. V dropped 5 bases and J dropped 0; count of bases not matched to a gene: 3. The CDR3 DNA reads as TGTGCCAGCAGCCCGGACAGGGGCAGCACAGATACGCAGTATTTT. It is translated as CASSPDRGSTDTQYF.

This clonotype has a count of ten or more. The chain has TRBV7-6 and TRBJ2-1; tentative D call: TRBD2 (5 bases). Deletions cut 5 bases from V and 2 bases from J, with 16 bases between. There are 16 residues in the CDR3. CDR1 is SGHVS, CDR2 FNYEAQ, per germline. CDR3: CASSPYRGSAYNEQFF. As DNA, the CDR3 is TGTGCCAGCAGCCCCTATCGGGGTAGCGCCTACAATGAGCAGTTCTTC.

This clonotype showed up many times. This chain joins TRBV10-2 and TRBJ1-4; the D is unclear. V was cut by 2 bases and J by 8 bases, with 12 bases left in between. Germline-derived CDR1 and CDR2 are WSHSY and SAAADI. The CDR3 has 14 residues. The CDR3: CASSEKRQEEKLFF. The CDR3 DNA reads TGCGCCAGCAGTGAGAAAAGGCAGGAGGAAAAACTGTTTTTT.

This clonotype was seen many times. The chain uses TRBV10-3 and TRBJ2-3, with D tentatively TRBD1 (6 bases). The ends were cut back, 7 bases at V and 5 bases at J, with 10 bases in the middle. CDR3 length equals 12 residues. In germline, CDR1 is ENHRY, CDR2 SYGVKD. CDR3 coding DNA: TGTGCCATCAAGGGGGTGGAAGATACGCAGTATTTT. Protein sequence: CAIKGVEDTQYF.

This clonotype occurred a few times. The CDR3 bases are TGCGCCAGCAGCTTGGACGACATAGTGAACACTGAAGCTTTCTTT. Its protein product is CASSLDDIVNTEAFF. The chain links TRBV5-1 to TRBJ1-1, with D unclear. Germline V lookup: CDR1 SGHRS, CDR2 YFSETQ. The CDR3 length is 15 residues. The V end lost 0 bases, the J end lost 0 bases, and 9 bases lay between the germline ends.

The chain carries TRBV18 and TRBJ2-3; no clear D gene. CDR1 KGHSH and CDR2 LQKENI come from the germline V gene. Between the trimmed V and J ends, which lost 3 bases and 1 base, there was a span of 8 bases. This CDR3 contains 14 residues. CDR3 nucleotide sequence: TGTGCCAGCTCACCGAGCGCCGGCACAGATACGCAGTATTTT. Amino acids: CASSPSAGTDTQYF.

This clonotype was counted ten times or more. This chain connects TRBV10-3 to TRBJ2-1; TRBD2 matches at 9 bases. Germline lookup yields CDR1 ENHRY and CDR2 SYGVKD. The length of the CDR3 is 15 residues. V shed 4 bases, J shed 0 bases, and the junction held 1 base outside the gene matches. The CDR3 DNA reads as TGTGCCATCAGTGTTAGCGGGAGCTCCTACAATGAGCAGTTCTTC. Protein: CAISVSGSSYNEQFF.

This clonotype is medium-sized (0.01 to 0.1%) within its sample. CDR3 bases: TGTGCCACCAACCCTATCGAAGGGACAGTCAATTCACCCCTCCACTTT. Protein sequence: CATNPIEGTVNSPLHF. The V call is TRBV10-3, the J call TRBJ1-6; 7 bases line up with TRBD1. Germline trimming cut 10 bases from V and 7 bases from J; bases unmatched to any gene: 16. CDR3 size: 16 residues. Germline V CDR1 and CDR2: ENHRY, SYGVKD.

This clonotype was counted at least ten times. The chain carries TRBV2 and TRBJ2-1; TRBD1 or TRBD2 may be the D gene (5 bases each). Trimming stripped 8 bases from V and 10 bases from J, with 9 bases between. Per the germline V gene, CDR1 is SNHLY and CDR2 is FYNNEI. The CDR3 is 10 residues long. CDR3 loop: CASSRGEQFF. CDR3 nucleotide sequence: TGTGCCAGCTCGAGGGGAGAGCAGTTCTTC. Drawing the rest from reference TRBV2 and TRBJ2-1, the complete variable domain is EPEVTQTPSHQVTQMGQEVILRCVPISNHLYFYWYRQILGQKVEFLVSFYNNEISEKSEIFDDQFSVERPDGSNFTLKIRSTKLEDSAMYFCASSRGEQFFGPGTRLTVL.

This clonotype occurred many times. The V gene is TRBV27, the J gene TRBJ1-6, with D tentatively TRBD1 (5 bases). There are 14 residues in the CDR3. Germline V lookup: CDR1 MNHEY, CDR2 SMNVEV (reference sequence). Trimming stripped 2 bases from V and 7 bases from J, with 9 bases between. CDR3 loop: CASSLQGGNSPLHF. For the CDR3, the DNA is TGTGCCAGCAGTTTACAGGGCGGGAATTCACCCCTCCACTTT.

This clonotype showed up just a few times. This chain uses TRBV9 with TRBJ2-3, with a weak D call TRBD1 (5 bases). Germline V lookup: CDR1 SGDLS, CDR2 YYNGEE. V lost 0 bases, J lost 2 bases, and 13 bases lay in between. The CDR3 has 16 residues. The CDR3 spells CASSVEGRPHTDTQYF. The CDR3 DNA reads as TGTGCCAGCAGCGTAGAGGGGCGGCCCCACACAGATACGCAGTATTTT. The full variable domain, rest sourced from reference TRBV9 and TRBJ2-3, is DSGVTQTPKHLITATGQRVTLRCSPRSGDLSVYWYQQSLDQGLQFLIQYYNGEERAKGNILERFSAQQFPDLHSELNLSSLELGDSALYFCASSVEGRPHTDTQYFGPGTRLTVL.

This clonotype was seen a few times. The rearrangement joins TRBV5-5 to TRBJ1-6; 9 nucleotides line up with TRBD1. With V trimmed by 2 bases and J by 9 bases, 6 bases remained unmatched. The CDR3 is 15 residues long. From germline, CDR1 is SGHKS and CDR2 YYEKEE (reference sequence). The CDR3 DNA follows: TGTGCCAGCAGCTTACTGCGGGACAGGGCTTCACCCCTCCACTTT. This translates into CASSLLRDRASPLHF. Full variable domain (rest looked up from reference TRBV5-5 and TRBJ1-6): DAGVTQSPTHLIKTRGQQVTLRCSPISGHKSVSWYQQVLGQGPQFIFQYYEKEERGRGNFPDRFSARQFPNYSSELNVNALLLGDSALYLCASSLLRDRASPLHFGNGTRLTVT.

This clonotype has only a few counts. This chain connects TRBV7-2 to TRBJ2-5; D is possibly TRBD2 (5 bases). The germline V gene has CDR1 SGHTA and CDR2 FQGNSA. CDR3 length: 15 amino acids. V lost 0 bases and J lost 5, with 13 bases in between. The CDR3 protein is CASSLASALGETQYF. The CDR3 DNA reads TGTGCCAGCAGCTTAGCTAGCGCCCTCGGGGAGACCCAGTACTTC.

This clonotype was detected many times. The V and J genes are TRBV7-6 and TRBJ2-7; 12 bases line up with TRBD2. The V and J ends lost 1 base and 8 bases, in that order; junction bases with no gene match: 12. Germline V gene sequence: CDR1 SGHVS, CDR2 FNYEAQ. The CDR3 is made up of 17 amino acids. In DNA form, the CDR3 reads TGTGCCAGCAGCTTAGGACGACTAGCGGGGGTCGAACCAAAGCAGTACTTC. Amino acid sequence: CASSLGRLAGVEPKQYF.

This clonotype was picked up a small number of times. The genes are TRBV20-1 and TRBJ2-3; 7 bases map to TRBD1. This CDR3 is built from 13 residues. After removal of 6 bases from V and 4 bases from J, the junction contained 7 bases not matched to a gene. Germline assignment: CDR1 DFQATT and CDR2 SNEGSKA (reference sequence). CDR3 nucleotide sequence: TGCAGTGCCGAGACAGGGAGTTCAGATACGCAGTATTTT. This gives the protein CSAETGSSDTQYF.